The clone carrying this T cell receptor beta chain was counted between two and nine times. Assay: immunoSEQ multiplex PCR; the TCRdb copy retains only in-frame clones and omits some. The sample shows some 17,000 clones, roughly nine tenths of them seen only once. This specimen comes from a study of blood T cell repertoires in COVID-19. In the study overall: The cDNA or gDNA used as material had been derived from T cells, B-cell-depleted T cells, or PBMCs.

The CDR3 extends over 15 amino acids. The germline V and J ends were trimmed by 5 bases and 0 bases, with 11 bases remaining between them. Germline lookup yields CDR1 SGHRS and CDR2 YFSETQ. The receptor was derived from a man aged 50-60 years with active COVID-19. The chain has TRBV5-1 and TRBJ1-4; D is unclear. The sample comprised peripheral blood. In nucleotides, the CDR3 is TGCGCCAGCAGAGAAACAGTTGCAACTAATGAAAAACTGTTTTTT. Translating it yields CASRETVATNEKLFF. Complete variable domain (other parts from reference TRBV5-1 and TRBJ1-4): KAGVTQTPRYLIKTRGQQVTLSCSPISGHRSVSWYQQTPGQGLQFLFEYFSETQRNKGNFPGRFSGRQFSNSRSEMNVSTLELGDSALYLCASRETVATNEKLFFGSGTQLSVL.